These 9 T cell receptor beta chains share one sample of origin, sequenced in a study of T cell repertoires in cytomegalovirus infection. One entry per CDR3 protein, called by TCRdb with MiXCR from the reads. Of approximately 1,000,000 distinct CDR3 sequences listed, approximately 32% were seen once; the top ten hold 10% to 15%. For these TCRs, the target antigens are not known. Material: cultured CD8+ T cells from PBMCs, obtained from culture after CMV antigen stimulation. The source is a human donor in good health (CMV status not recorded). Some clones in this sample may be carry-over from other donors' samples.

This clonotype showed up just a few times. The chain has TRBV6-1 and TRBJ2-1, with 13 bases identical to TRBD2. Germline CDR1 reads MNHNS; CDR2 reads SASEGT. With V trimmed by 10 bases and J by 7 bases, 13 bases remained unmatched. This CDR3 is 16 amino acids long. The CDR3 loop is CATRPSGTSGVNEQFF. In DNA, the CDR3 is TGTGCCACCCGCCCCTCCGGGACTAGCGGGGTAAATGAGCAGTTCTTC.

The chain employs TRBV6-8 and TRBJ2-1; maybe TRBD2 (6 bases). The CDR3 length is 15 residues. With 5 bases removed from V and 6 bases from J, the gap between germline ends came to 17 bases. Germline V gene lookup returns CDR1 MNHGY and CDR2 SAAAGT. CDR3 in DNA: TGTGCCAGCAGTCACTTGGGGAGGTGGGTCAATGAGCAGTTCTTC. This gives the protein CASSHLGRWVNEQFF.

Comments on this clonotype: An end of the junction differs from the germline gene, which may be a read error. The chain employs TRBV7-7 and TRBJ2-3; D call uncertain. Germline V CDR1 and CDR2: SSHAT, FNYEAQ (reference sequence). This CDR3 has 15 amino acids. The DNA for the CDR3 is TGTGCTAGCAGCTTACACGGGCGCAGCACAGATACGCAGTATTTT. The encoded protein is CASSLHGRSTDTQYF.

The chain employs TRBV10-3 and TRBJ2-4; D is undetermined. The CDR3 totals 13 residues. Germline V lookup: CDR1 ENHRY, CDR2 SYGVKD. The V end lost 6 bases, the J end lost 9 bases, and 15 bases lay between the germline ends. CDR3 DNA sequence: TGTGCCATCAGGGCCGAGAAGTCTTCCATTCAGTACTTC. This translates into CAIRAEKSSIQYF.

This clonotype was recorded once. The chain couples TRBV7-9 to TRBJ1-2; D is uncertain. The CDR3 is 12 amino acids. V lost 2 bases and J lost 6, with 7 bases in between. Per the germline V gene, CDR1 is SEHNR and CDR2 is FQNEAQ (reference sequence). As DNA, the CDR3 is TGTGCCAGCAGCTTATCGGCTGATGGCTACACCTTC. Its translation is CASSLSADGYTF.

V is TRBV29-1 and J is TRBJ2-2; TRBD1 might be the D (6 bases). The length of the CDR3 is 15 residues. Germline CDR1 and CDR2: SQVTM and ANQGSEA. Trimming cost V 2 bases and J 6 bases, with 16 bases left between them. CDR3 sequence: CSVERPGVKAGELFF. CDR3 in DNA: TGCAGCGTTGAAAGGCCAGGGGTAAAAGCCGGGGAGCTGTTTTTT.

The genes are TRBV4-1 and TRBJ2-2, with D maybe TRBD1 (5 bases). The V gene's germline CDR1 is MGHRA and CDR2 YSYEKL. This CDR3 has 15 amino acids. The V gene lost 0 bases and the J gene lost 4 bases, with 9 bases spanning the gap. CDR3 nucleotide sequence: TGCGCCAGCAGCCAAGATAGGCAGGGCACCGGGGAGCTGTTTTTT. Protein: CASSQDRQGTGELFF.

The chain is built from TRBV4-2 and TRBJ2-5; no clear D gene. This CDR3 spans 14 amino acids. V dropped 0 bases and J dropped 5 bases, with 10 bases sitting between them. Germline V gene data show CDR1 as LGHNA and CDR2 as YNFKEQ. CDR3 amino acids: CASSQDPQGETQYF. CDR3 nucleotide sequence: TGTGCCAGCAGCCAAGACCCCCAAGGGGAGACCCAGTACTTC.

This clonotype was observed a handful of times. The chain uses TRBV2 and TRBJ2-3, with 10 bases matching TRBD2. The CDR3 spans 15 residues. Germline loops: CDR1 SNHLY, CDR2 FYNNEI. V was pared by 10 bases and J by 6 bases, with 13 bases of the junction left unmatched. The CDR3 protein is CAILLRGLAMDTQYF. For the CDR3, the DNA is TGTGCCATTCTCCTACGGGGACTAGCGATGGATACGCAGTATTTT.